The rows below give T cell receptor beta chains drawn from one sample of a study of cytomegalovirus exposure and HLA in healthy donors. Only in-frame clones appear in the TCRdb table, and some are missing; sequencing was by immunoSEQ multiplex PCR. Of 170,000 or so clones in the sample, 85% are singletons; the top ten hold about 15%. Input material: PBMCs. The receptors here all came from a man younger than 30 in good health and CMV-seropositive. The CDR3 runs from the conserved cysteine through the conserved F or W. A D gene is named only where the DNA matches it firmly. Some rows have no size entry. The others give once, few or many, or a class for an expanded clone.

V gene	D gene	clone size	J gene	CDR3 protein	CDR3 DNA
TRBV7-9	.	.	TRBJ2-2	CASSSLPGAQNTGELFF	TGTGCCAGCAGCTCCCTACCAGGGGCCCAGAACACCGGGGAGCTGTTTTTT
TRBV1	.	.	TRBJ2-1	CTSSRTSGDNEQFF	TGCACCAGCAGCCGGACTAGCGGGGACAATGAGCAGTTCTTC
TRBV5-1	TRBD1	few	TRBJ2-3	CASSLLQGADTQYF	TGCGCCAGCAGCTTGTTGCAGGGGGCAGATACGCAGTATTTT
TRBV5-1	.	.	TRBJ2-7	CASSPGGGEQYF	TGCGCCAGCAGCCCCGGGGGTGGCGAGCAGTACTTC
TRBV7-9	.	.	TRBJ2-1	CASTWDFTGDNEQFF	TGTGCCAGCACCTGGGACTTCACTGGGGACAATGAGCAGTTCTTC
TRBV5-4	.	once	TRBJ2-1	CASSRTAGSARDEQFF	TGTGCCAGCAGCCGTACCGCGGGCTCAGCGCGGGATGAGCAGTTCTTC
TRBV5-1	.	few	TRBJ1-1	CASRAGTRTEAFF	TGCGCCAGCAGGGCCGGGACACGCACTGAAGCTTTCTTT
TRBV28	.	few	TRBJ2-7	CASSPGSSYEQYF	TGTGCCAGCAGTCCCGGTAGCTCCTACGAGCAGTACTTC
TRBV6-1	TRBD1	.	TRBJ1-4	CASSPGTGGNEKLFF	TGTGCCAGCAGTCCGGGAACAGGGGGTAATGAAAAACTGTTTTTT
TRBV4-1	TRBD1	.	TRBJ1-6	CASSLVVTGEASPLHF	TGCGCCAGCAGCCTAGTCGTGACAGGGGAAGCTTCACCCCTCCACTTT
TRBV30	.	.	TRBJ1-4	CAWSVGATNEKLFF	TGTGCCTGGAGTGTGGGCGCAACTAATGAAAAACTGTTTTTT
TRBV28	TRBD1	.	TRBJ2-3	CASRGQGTDTQYF	TGTGCCAGCCGTGGACAGGGCACAGATACGCAGTATTTT
TRBV18	TRBD2	.	TRBJ2-1	CASSPAGTSGTNEQFF	TGTGCCAGCTCACCCGCGGGGACTAGCGGGACAAATGAGCAGTTCTTC
TRBV5-5	TRBD2	few	TRBJ2-7	CASSSPGTSGRAWYF	TGTGCCAGCAGCTCACCAGGGACTAGCGGGAGGGCCTGGTACTTC
TRBV30	TRBD1	once	TRBJ2-7	CAWSGTGTSYEQYF	TGTGCCTGGAGTGGGACAGGGACCTCCTACGAGCAGTACTTC
TRBV5-1	TRBD1	.	TRBJ2-7	CASSFQPGQVNEQYF	TGCGCCAGCAGTTTTCAGCCGGGACAGGTTAACGAGCAGTACTTC
TRBV11-2	.	.	TRBJ2-3	CASSLVRLDTQYF	TGTGCCAGCAGCTTAGTCAGGTTAGATACGCAGTATTTT
TRBV6-1	.	.	TRBJ1-5	CASSEGRMRNQPQHF	TGTGCCAGCAGTGAAGGTCGGATGAGGAATCAGCCCCAGCATTTT
TRBV27	.	.	TRBJ1-3	CASRRQTGNTIYF	TGTGCCAGTCGCCGCCAGACTGGAAACACCATATATTTT
TRBV25-1	.	once	TRBJ1-1	CASTGRGFTEAFF	TGTGCCAGCACGGGGAGGGGCTTCACTGAAGCTTTCTTT
TRBV5-5	.	many	TRBJ1-2	CASSPLGYGYTF	TGTGCCAGCAGCCCCCTCGGGTATGGCTACACCTTC
TRBV18	.	.	TRBJ2-7	CASSPRAAYEQYF	TGTGCCAGCTCGCCCAGGGCCGCCTACGAGCAGTACTTC
TRBV5-6	.	.	TRBJ1-4	CASSLVQGEELFF	TGTGCCAGCAGCTTGGTACAGGGCGAAGAACTGTTTTTT
TRBV7-2	TRBD1	few	TRBJ2-2	CASSSLQDRATGELFF	TGTGCCAGCAGCTCGTTGCAGGACAGGGCCACCGGGGAGCTGTTTTTT
TRBV19	.	.	TRBJ2-7	CASSIRTGIYEQYF	TGTGCCAGTAGTATTCGAACGGGGATCTACGAGCAGTACTTC
TRBV6-6	.	.	TRBJ2-5	CASSYSDREVGTQYF	TGTGCCAGCAGTTACTCAGACAGGGAGGTAGGGACCCAGTACTTC
TRBV7-9	TRBD1	.	TRBJ1-4	CASSHSADRAGEKLFF	TGTGCCAGCAGCCACTCCGCGGACAGGGCGGGTGAAAAACTGTTTTTT
TRBV7-8	.	.	TRBJ2-4	CASSLARGIAKNIQYF	TGTGCCAGCAGCTTAGCAAGGGGAATAGCCAAAAACATTCAGTACTTC
TRBV5-4	.	.	TRBJ1-2	CASSQDQGVNYGYTF	TGTGCCAGCAGCCAAGATCAGGGTGTCAACTATGGCTACACCTTC
TRBV6-5	.	.	TRBJ1-4	CASRQGLRQEKLFF	TGTGCCAGCAGGCAGGGACTTAGACAGGAAAAACTGTTTTTT